This entry describes one TCR beta chain. TCRdb keeps only in-frame clones here, not all; method: immunoSEQ multiplex PCR. The sample yields 20,000 to 25,000 clones, about three quarters seen once. This sample is part of a study of T cell clones after liver transplantation. For the study at large: HCV positivity affected three of eight recipients; the rest lacked autoimmune or viral indications.

The CDR3 has 12 amino acids. Trimming pared 5 bases from V and 4 bases from J, leaving 6 bases between. Per the germline V gene, CDR1 is SGHAT and CDR2 is FQNNGV. The starting material was CD4+ T cells from blood, obtained before liver transplant. The J gene is TRBJ1-3, the V gene TRBV11-2; D not certain. The source is a human donor who received a liver transplant. The CDR3, as DNA: TGTGCCAGCAGCCAAGAAGGAAACACCATATATTTT. Translation: CASSQEGNTIYF.